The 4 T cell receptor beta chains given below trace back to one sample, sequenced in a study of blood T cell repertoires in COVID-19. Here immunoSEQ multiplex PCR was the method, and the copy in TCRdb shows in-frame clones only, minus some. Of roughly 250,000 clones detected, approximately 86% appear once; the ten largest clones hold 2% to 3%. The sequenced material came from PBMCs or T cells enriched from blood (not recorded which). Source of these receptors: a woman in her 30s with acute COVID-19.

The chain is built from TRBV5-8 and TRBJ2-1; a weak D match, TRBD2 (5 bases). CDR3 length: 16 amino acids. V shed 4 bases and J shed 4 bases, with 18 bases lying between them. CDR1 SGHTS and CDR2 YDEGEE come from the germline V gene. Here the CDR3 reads CASSPLARAGYNEQFF. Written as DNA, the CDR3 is TGTGCCAGCAGCCCATTAGCGCGGGCTGGTTACAATGAGCAGTTCTTC. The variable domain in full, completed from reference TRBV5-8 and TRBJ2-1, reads EAGVTQSPTHLIKTRGQQATLRCSPISGHTSVYWYQQALGLGLQFLLWYDEGEERNRGNFPPRFSGRQFPNYSSELNVNALELEDSALYLCASSPLARAGYNEQFFGPGTRLTVL.

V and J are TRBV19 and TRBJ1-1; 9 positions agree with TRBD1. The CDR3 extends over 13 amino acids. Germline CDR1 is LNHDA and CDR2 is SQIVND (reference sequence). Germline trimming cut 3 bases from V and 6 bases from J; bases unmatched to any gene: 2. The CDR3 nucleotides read TGTGCCAGTAGTATGGACAGGGGATCTGAAGCTTTCTTT. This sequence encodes CASSMDRGSEAFF.

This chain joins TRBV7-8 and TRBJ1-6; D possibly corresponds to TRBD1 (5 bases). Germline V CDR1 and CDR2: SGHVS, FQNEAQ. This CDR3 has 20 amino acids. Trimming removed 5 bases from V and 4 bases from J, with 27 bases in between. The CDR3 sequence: CASSHLSRDTWEGYNSPLHF. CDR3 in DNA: TGTGCCAGCAGCCATCTATCCCGGGATACCTGGGAGGGGTATAATTCACCCCTCCACTTT.

The CDR3 region has the DNA TGTGCCACCAGTGATTTCTACACAGATACGCAGTATTTT. Protein: CATSDFYTDTQYF. The gene calls are TRBV24-1 and TRBJ2-3; D uncertain. This CDR3 is built from 13 residues. Trimming cost V 1 base and J 2 bases, with 3 bases left between them. Germline values: CDR1 KGHDR, CDR2 SFDVKD.